These 17 T cell receptor beta chains came from one sample sequenced in a study of blood T cell repertoires in COVID-19. Some clones are missing from TCRdb's copy, which holds only in-frame ones; the method was immunoSEQ multiplex PCR. The sample contains about 190,000 clones, approximately 87% of which appear only once. The sample consisted of peripheral blood. These receptors were obtained from a woman in her 70s with COVID-19, enrolled during active disease.

This chain connects TRBV24-1 to TRBJ2-1; D is perhaps TRBD1 (6 bases). V lost 3 bases to trimming and J lost 4 bases, with 15 bases between them. The CDR3 spans 16 residues. The germline CDR1 and CDR2 sequences are KGHDR and SFDVKD. The CDR3 DNA follows: TGTGCCACCAGTGATAGGTTTTTCAGGGGATACAATGAGCAGTTCTTC. Translation gives CATSDRFFRGYNEQFF.

The chain joins TRBV19 to TRBJ2-3; TRBD2 is a possible D gene (5 bases). V lost 0 bases to trimming and J lost 6 bases, with 16 bases between them. This CDR3 comprises 16 residues. Germline CDR1 is LNHDA and CDR2 is SQIVND (reference sequence). The CDR3 DNA reads as TGTGCCAGTAGTATAGATGGTGGGGAGAACGGCGATACGCAGTATTTT. Translation: CASSIDGGENGDTQYF.

The rearrangement uses TRBV30 and TRBJ1-3; D possibly corresponds to TRBD1 (6 bases). Germline CDR1 and CDR2: GTSNPN and SVGIG (reference sequence). V was clipped by 0 bases and J by 5 bases, with 8 bases between them. The CDR3 has 13 amino acids. CDR3 nucleotides: TGTGCCTGGAGTGTGGACAGTAGAAACACCATATATTTT. Its translation is CAWSVDSRNTIYF.

The chain recombines TRBV19 with TRBJ1-5; 11 bases map to TRBD1. Germline V lookup: CDR1 LNHDA, CDR2 SQIVND (reference sequence). V shed 7 bases and J 6 bases; nucleotides not matched to a gene: 8. The CDR3 is 15 amino acids. CDR3 amino acids: CASTSGQGAIQPQHF. The CDR3 DNA sequence: TGTGCCAGTACCTCCGGACAGGGGGCGATTCAGCCCCAGCATTTT.

The V call is TRBV4-1, the J call TRBJ2-3, with TRBD2 matching 9 bases. CDR3 size: 15 residues. Trimming cost V 6 bases and J 5 bases; bases outside gene matches: 9. Germline V gives CDR1 MGHRA, CDR2 YSYEKL. CDR3 sequence: CASRRVAGEVDTQYF. CDR3 sequence (DNA): TGCGCCAGCAGACGGGTAGCGGGAGAGGTAGATACGCAGTATTTT.

The rearrangement joins TRBV19 to TRBJ2-2; D is perhaps TRBD1 (6 bases). The CDR3 spans 14 residues. From germline, CDR1 is LNHDA and CDR2 SQIVND (reference sequence). Between the trimmed V and J ends, which lost 7 bases and 6 bases, there was a span of 15 bases. Written as DNA, the CDR3 is TGTGCCAGTATCACAGGGTGGGGTGCCGGGGAGCTGTTTTTT. Translated: CASITGWGAGELFF.

CDR3 sequence (DNA): TGTGCCAGCAGCTTAGCTATCTCTGGAAACACCATATATTTT. It translates to CASSLAISGNTIYF. The V and J genes are TRBV7-9 and TRBJ1-3; D gene ambiguous. This CDR3 contains 14 residues. Trimming shortened V by 0 bases and J by 0 bases, and 3 bases separated the two germline ends. The germline CDR1 and CDR2 sequences are SEHNR and FQNEAQ (reference sequence).

The CDR3 loop is CASSLNSMRGYTF. DNA of the CDR3: TGTGCCAGCAGTTTAAACTCGATGCGAGGCTACACCTTC. This chain links TRBV12-3 or TRBV12-4 with TRBJ1-2, with D unresolved. Deletions cut 2 bases from V and 8 bases from J, with 12 bases between. The CDR3 is 13 amino acids.

The chain employs TRBV5-1 and TRBJ2-4; 7 nucleotides agree with TRBD1. The J segment lost 0 bases and the V segment lost 2 bases, leaving 14 bases of the junction unmatched. CDR3 size: 19 residues. CDR1 SGHRS and CDR2 YFSETQ come from the germline V gene. CDR3 amino acids: CASSLYTGTDFLAKNIQYF. In nucleotides, the CDR3 is TGCGCCAGCAGCTTATACACCGGGACAGACTTCCTAGCCAAAAACATTCAGTACTTC.

The genes are TRBV7-2 and TRBJ1-5; 11 bases are shared with TRBD1. Losses at the gene ends were 5 bases for V and 5 bases for J; bases not matched to a gene: 5. CDR3 size: 15 residues. CDR1 and CDR2 from the germline V gene are SGHTA and FQGNSA. Written as DNA, the CDR3 is TGTGCCAGCAGCCGGGACAGGGGGAGGGATCAGCCCCAGCATTTT. Translation gives CASSRDRGRDQPQHF.

This chain uses TRBV28 with TRBJ2-3; 7 bases line up with TRBD2. The length of the CDR3 is 15 residues. The V and J ends lost 5 bases and 1 base, in that order; junction bases with no gene match: 6. The V gene's germline CDR1 is MDHEN and CDR2 SYDVKM. This chain's CDR3 is CASSGAAGGTDTQYF. The DNA for the CDR3 is TGTGCCAGCAGTGGCGCTGCGGGGGGCACAGATACGCAGTATTTT.

V and J are TRBV6-5 and TRBJ1-1; D ambiguous. The length of the CDR3 is 14 residues. Germline CDR1 is MNHEY and CDR2 is SVGAGI. With 0 bases removed from V and 6 bases from J, the gap between germline ends came to 11 bases. CDR3 in amino acids: CASSYSRREAEAFF. CDR3 DNA: TGTGCCAGCAGTTACTCGAGGAGGGAGGCTGAAGCTTTCTTT.

J is TRBJ2-5 and V is TRBV27; D remains ambiguous. Germline CDR1 MNHEY, CDR2 SMNVEV (reference sequence). V was clipped by 5 bases and J by 0 bases, with 13 bases between them. The CDR3 runs 15 residues. The CDR3 spells CASSKRGWDQETQYF. In DNA form, the CDR3 reads TGTGCCAGCAGTAAACGCGGTTGGGACCAAGAGACCCAGTACTTC.

The chain couples TRBV24-1 to TRBJ1-1, with TRBD1 as a possible D gene (5 bases). The CDR3 length is 14 residues. Trimming took 7 bases from V and 2 from J, leaving 13 bases between them. Looked up from germline, CDR1 is KGHDR and CDR2 is SFDVKD. CDR3 amino acids: CATSRTGPNTEAFF. As DNA, the CDR3 is TGTGCCACCAGCCGAACAGGACCCAACACTGAAGCTTTCTTT.

The J gene is TRBJ1-2, the V gene TRBV18, with 9 bases lining up with TRBD1. This CDR3 has 13 amino acids. Germline V lookup: CDR1 KGHSH, CDR2 LQKENI. Losses at the gene ends were 2 bases for V and 12 bases for J; bases not matched to a gene: 7. CDR3 sequence (DNA): TGTGCCAGCTCACCAGGACAGGGGCGCGAAAACACCTTC. Translated, it gives CASSPGQGRENTF.

This chain joins TRBV19 and TRBJ2-7; TRBD2 aligns across 10 bases. This CDR3 region has 15 residues. Germline values: CDR1 LNHDA, CDR2 SQIVND (reference sequence). J lost 7 bases, V lost 3 bases, and 9 bases had no gene match. CDR3 bases: TGTGCCAGTAGTATGGAGTCTAGCGGGAGAAGGGAGCAGTACTTC. Its protein is CASSMESSGRREQYF.

This clone appeared a few times. The chain is built from TRBV28 and TRBJ2-3; TRBD2 aligns across 8 bases. CDR1 MDHEN and CDR2 SYDVKM come from the germline V gene. Trimming at V came to 6 bases and at J to 7 bases, leaving 15 bases not matched to a gene. This CDR3 contains 16 residues. The CDR3 region is CASSRTSGAKSNTQYF. CDR3 nucleotide sequence: TGTGCCAGCAGCCGAACTAGCGGAGCTAAATCCAATACGCAGTATTTT.